This T cell receptor beta chain came from a study of cytotoxic CD8 clonotypes in ibrutinib-treated CLL. Study summary: Partial responders approximately 25, complete 2; roughly 12 progressed and some 15 stayed in remission by median around 68 months. The authors obtained response samples at a median of around eleven months of treatment, range 6 to 36.

Overall study results and limits: Sustained-remission and progressing patients' sampling times differed. Clonality went higher at ibrutinib response and then dropped back toward baseline at progression.

Germline values: CDR1 LGHNA, CDR2 YSLEER. Losses at the gene ends were 0 bases for V and 4 bases for J; bases not matched to a gene: 9. This CDR3 comprises 17 residues. The protocol was immunoSEQ multiplex PCR, while the TCRdb copy is restricted to in-frame clones and leaves out a portion. The sample lists approximately 84,000 clones, roughly 83% occurring once. Of note for this clone: Its antigen remains unknown.

J is TRBJ2-4 and V is TRBV4-3, with 7 bases matching TRBD2. The receptor was isolated from a human donor with chronic lymphocytic leukemia. The sequencing here drew on PBMCs, taken after 12 months of ibrutinib treatment. The CDR3 nucleotides are TGCGCCAGCAGCCAAGATGGTCGCGGGGGAAAAAAAAACATTCAGTACTTC. Residues: CASSQDGRGGKKNIQYF.